This T cell receptor (beta chain) was identified during a study of T cell responses to AZD1222 COVID-19 vaccine. This clone was detected only a few times. Its specificity is not known. The study's findings and limits: Clonal diversity may have been underestimated in mostly white British donors. Baseline serology detected seropositivity in only 5 to 7 AZD1222 recipients. The reported proportion of spike-specific TCRs targeting unmutated variant regions was nearly half.

Germline V gene sequence: CDR1 MDHEN, CDR2 SYDVKM. The CDR3 covers 13 residues. The V end lost 7 bases, the J end lost 3 bases, and 12 bases lay between the germline ends. The table came from immunoSEQ multiplex PCR; TCRdb's copy has only in-frame clones and leaves some out. There are 45,000 to 65,000 clones in the sample; roughly 80% occur only once, and approximately 5% lies in the top ten. The receptor comes from an adult who received the AZD1222 COVID-19 vaccine. This sample comprised peripheral blood, obtained 28 days after the second AZD1222 dose. This sequence joins TRBV28 and TRBJ1-1; D is unclear. For the CDR3, the DNA is TGTGCCAGCATTAGTCCCATTTACACTGAAGCTTTCTTT. It codes for CASISPIYTEAFF.